This entry lists 22 T cell receptor beta chains sequenced from one sample in a study of cytomegalovirus exposure and HLA in healthy donors. Primers for the PCR totalled 60 Vbeta and 13 Jbeta. Profiled with immunoSEQ multiplex PCR; TCRdb holds only in-frame clones, not every one. The data contain more than 85,000 clones, roughly three quarters of them singletons. The sequenced sample was PBMCs. The receptor source for this set is a female donor in good health and CMV-seronegative.

Note on this clone: Other DNA sequences of this sample code for an identical CDR3. The V gene is TRBV27, the J gene TRBJ2-7, with D possibly being TRBD1 (5 bases). This CDR3 has 13 amino acids. The germline V gene has CDR1 MNHEY and CDR2 SMNVEV (reference sequence). Trimming cost V 6 bases and J 0 bases, with 9 bases left between them. DNA for the CDR3: TGTGCCAGCAGACCAGGGCTCTCCTACGAGCAGTACTTC. Its translation is CASRPGLSYEQYF.

This clone appeared a single time. This chain uses TRBV11-3 with TRBJ2-3; D is unresolved. V shed 0 bases and J shed 4 bases, with 11 bases lying between them. Germline V CDR1 and CDR2: SGHNT, YENEEA. The CDR3 has 15 residues. Here the CDR3 DNA reads TGTGCCAGCAGCTTAGATTGGGCGTTGCCAGATACGCAGTATTTT. It yields the protein CASSLDWALPDTQYF.

The V and J genes are TRBV4-2 and TRBJ2-1; 8 nucleotides agree with TRBD2. V shed 0 bases and J 8 bases; nucleotides not matched to a gene: 9. There are 16 residues in the CDR3. The germline gives CDR1 LGHNA, CDR2 YNFKEQ. The CDR3 loop is CASSQDGQREWDEQFF. The CDR3 region has the DNA TGTGCCAGCAGCCAAGATGGGCAGCGGGAGTGGGATGAGCAGTTCTTC.

The rearrangement uses TRBV29-1 and TRBJ2-5, with 9 bases aligning to TRBD1. The length of the CDR3 is 13 residues. With V trimmed by 6 bases and J by 2 bases, 4 bases remained unmatched. Germline V lookup: CDR1 SQVTM, CDR2 ANQGSEA. The CDR3 is CSVHRGPQETQYF. CDR3 nucleotide sequence: TGCAGCGTCCACAGGGGGCCGCAAGAGACCCAGTACTTC. Combining the CDR3 with reference TRBV29-1 and TRBJ2-5 gives the whole variable domain SAVISQKPSRDICQRGTSLTIQCQVDSQVTMMFWYRQQPGQSLTLIATANQGSEATYESGFVIDKFPISRPNLTFSTLTVSNMSPEDSSIYLCSVHRGPQETQYFGPGTRLLVL.

The chain employs TRBV6-5 and TRBJ1-2, with 8 bases matching TRBD1. V was pared by 7 bases and J by 4 bases, with 2 bases of the junction left unmatched. Germline lookup yields CDR1 MNHEY and CDR2 SVGAGI. This CDR3 has 12 amino acids. The CDR3 DNA sequence: TGTGCCAGCACCGGACAGGGCTATGGCTACACCTTC. Translating gives CASTGQGYGYTF.

V and J are TRBV28 and TRBJ1-3, with TRBD1 as a possible D gene (6 bases). Germline loops: CDR1 MDHEN, CDR2 SYDVKM. There are 15 residues in the CDR3. Trimming left V 3 bases short and J 1 base short, with 10 bases between. CDR3 DNA sequence: TGTGCCAGCAGTTTTAACACAGGGTCTGGAAACACCATATATTTT. It specifies CASSFNTGSGNTIYF. Full variable domain (missing parts from reference TRBV28 and TRBJ1-3): DVKVTQSSRYLVKRTGEKVFLECVQDMDHENMFWYRQDPGLGLRLIYFSYDVKMKEKGDIPEGYSVSREKKERFSLILESASTNQTSMYLCASSFNTGSGNTIYFGEGSWLTVV.

The chain carries TRBV28 and TRBJ1-5; a weak D match, TRBD1 (6 bases). Germline CDR1 is MDHEN and CDR2 is SYDVKM. Between the trimmed V and J ends, which lost 7 bases and 0 bases, there was a span of 16 bases. This CDR3 has 16 residues. The CDR3 loop reads CASNPGGTSSNQPQHF. The CDR3 DNA reads TGTGCCAGCAATCCGGGAGGGACAAGTAGCAATCAGCCCCAGCATTTT. The whole variable domain, remainder taken from reference TRBV28 and TRBJ1-5, is DVKVTQSSRYLVKRTGEKVFLECVQDMDHENMFWYRQDPGLGLRLIYFSYDVKMKEKGDIPEGYSVSREKKERFSLILESASTNQTSMYLCASNPGGTSSNQPQHFGDGTRLSIL.

The genes are TRBV5-1 and TRBJ1-1, with TRBD1 identical over 8 bases. CDR3 length: 16 residues. CDR1 and CDR2 (germline): SGHRS, YFSETQ. The V gene end was trimmed by 5 bases and the J gene end by 0 bases; junction bases not matched to a gene: 9. CDR3 loop: CASRGGGQAMNTEAFF. CDR3 nucleotides: TGCGCCAGCAGGGGAGGGGGACAGGCCATGAACACTGAAGCTTTCTTT.

This chain links TRBV6-5 with TRBJ1-1, with TRBD1 matching over 7 bases. Germline values: CDR1 MNHEY, CDR2 SVGAGI. J was trimmed by 6 bases and V by 4 bases; bases with no gene match: 11. The CDR3 length is 15 residues. The CDR3 DNA is TGTGCCAGCAGTTGGCGGGGCAGGGGGTCCCCTGAAGCTTTCTTT. Translated: CASSWRGRGSPEAFF.

J is TRBJ1-2 and V is TRBV5-8; tentative D call: TRBD1 (5 bases). V was pared by 3 bases and J by 5 bases, with 17 bases between. The germline V gene has CDR1 SGHTS and CDR2 YDEGEE. This CDR3 is 15 amino acids long. CDR3 protein: CASSSLSGHGYGYTF. CDR3 DNA: TGTGCCAGCAGCTCCCTTTCCGGACACGGGTATGGCTACACCTTC.

The chain uses TRBV23-1 and TRBJ2-5, with D possibly being TRBD2 (7 bases). TRBV23-1 is an open reading frame, and its role is uncertain. The CDR3 spans 16 residues. Deletions cut 0 bases from V and 5 bases from J, with 16 bases between. The CDR3 is CASSQSRRGLGETQYF. CDR3 DNA: TGCGCCAGCAGTCAATCAAGGCGGGGGCTTGGGGAGACCCAGTACTTC.

The gene calls are TRBV5-1 and TRBJ2-7, with D possibly TRBD1 on 5 matching bases. V was pared by 0 bases and J by 2 bases, with 9 bases between. This CDR3 is 14 amino acids long. From germline, CDR1 is SGHRS and CDR2 YFSETQ. CDR3 in amino acids: CASSLGGQAYEQYF. CDR3 bases: TGCGCCAGCAGCTTGGGGGGCCAGGCCTACGAGCAGTACTTC.

The chain recombines TRBV5-1 with TRBJ2-4, with TRBD2 as a possible D gene (6 bases). The V gene's germline CDR1 is SGHRS and CDR2 YFSETQ. This CDR3 spans 14 amino acids. The V end lost 4 bases, the J end lost 6 bases, and 14 bases lay between the germline ends. The CDR3 loop reads CASSPDGGTNIQYF. The DNA of the CDR3 is TGCGCCAGCAGCCCTGATGGAGGGACAAACATTCAGTACTTC.

V gene TRBV18 combines with J gene TRBJ2-7, with D maybe TRBD2 (5 bases). Germline V gene data show CDR1 as KGHSH and CDR2 as LQKENI. V was shortened by 2 bases and J by 1 base, with 15 bases between the two germline ends. This CDR3 is 16 amino acids long. CDR3 in amino acids: CASSPSVLATSYEQYF. The CDR3 nucleotides read TGTGCCAGCTCACCAAGTGTATTAGCGACGTCCTACGAGCAGTACTTC. Full variable domain (remainder filled in from reference TRBV18 and TRBJ2-7): NAGVMQNPRHLVRRRGQEARLRCSPMKGHSHVYWYRQLPEEGLKFMVYLQKENIIDESGMPKERFSAEFPKEGPSILRIQQVVRGDSAAYFCASSPSVLATSYEQYFGPGTRLTVT.

This clone was recorded a few times. It is likely a read error, because the conserved phenylalanine at the end of the CDR3 is missing. No DNA is shown, since the ends of the CDR3 on it are uncertain; the CDR3 is the one TCRdb lists. V usage is TRBV18 and J usage is TRBJ2-7; the table's TRBD2 call for D was not verified on the DNA. 13 amino acids form the CDR3, both terminal residues included. Germline lookup yields CDR1 KGHSH and CDR2 LQKENI. This chain's CDR3 is CASSPIETSRTSL.

This clone was seen a single time. The chain carries TRBV4-3 and TRBJ2-7, with TRBD1 identical over 11 bases. Germline V CDR1 and CDR2: LGHNA, YSLEER. The CDR3 spans 16 residues. The ends lost 1 base at V and 3 bases at J; junction bases unmatched: 5. This CDR3 is CASSQGRDRGFYEQYF. In DNA, the CDR3 is TGCGCCAGCAGCCAAGGACGGGACAGGGGGTTCTACGAGCAGTACTTC.

The V call is TRBV30, the J call TRBJ2-1, with 7 bases lining up with TRBD1. The CDR3 contains 18 residues. V gave up 1 base and J gave up 0 bases; unmatched junction bases: 12. Per germline, CDR1 GTSNPN and CDR2 SVGIG (reference sequence). DNA of the CDR3: TGTGCCTGGAGTGGAACAGGGGAAATATCAGTCTCCTACAATGAGCAGTTCTTC. Protein sequence: CAWSGTGEISVSYNEQFF.

This chain connects TRBV7-9 to TRBJ1-5; 7 positions agree with TRBD1. From germline, CDR1 is SEHNR and CDR2 FQNEAQ (reference sequence). Trimming removed 1 base from V and 7 bases from J; junction bases left unmatched: 4. This CDR3 is built from 14 residues. CDR3 loop: CASSLGQGGQPQHF. The CDR3 coding sequence is TGTGCCAGCAGCTTAGGTCAGGGGGGACAGCCCCAGCATTTT. Looking up the rest from reference TRBV7-9 and TRBJ1-5 gives the full variable domain: DTGVSQNPRHKITKRGQNVTFRCDPISEHNRLYWYRQTLGQGPEFLTYFQNEAQLEKSRLLSDRFSAERPKGSFSTLEIQRTEQGDSAMYLCASSLGQGGQPQHFGDGTRLSIL.

This clone came up once. V gene TRBV2 combines with J gene TRBJ2-2; D is perhaps TRBD1 (6 bases). Germline V gene lookup returns CDR1 SNHLY and CDR2 FYNNEI. This CDR3 is built from 18 residues. V gave up 2 bases and J gave up 2 bases, with 18 bases separating them. The DNA for the CDR3 is TGTGCCAGCAGTGAATTCTCTCTTACAGGGCGCAACACCGGGGAGCTGTTTTTT. Translated, it gives CASSEFSLTGRNTGELFF. The whole variable domain, remainder taken from reference TRBV2 and TRBJ2-2, is EPEVTQTPSHQVTQMGQEVILRCVPISNHLYFYWYRQILGQKVEFLVSFYNNEISEKSEIFDDQFSVERPDGSNFTLKIRSTKLEDSAMYFCASSEFSLTGRNTGELFFGEGSRLTVL.

The rearrangement joins TRBV19 to TRBJ2-7, with 9 bases that match TRBD2. The junction had 3 bases not matched to a gene; V was cut back by 3 bases and J by 0 bases. Looked up from germline, CDR1 is LNHDA and CDR2 is SQIVND (reference sequence). This CDR3 region has 15 residues. DNA of the CDR3: TGTGCCAGTAGTATTGTTAGCGGGAGCTCCTACGAGCAGTACTTC. It translates to CASSIVSGSSYEQYF.

The chain is built from TRBV5-1 and TRBJ2-7, with 8 bases fitting TRBD2. Per the germline V gene, CDR1 is SGHRS and CDR2 is YFSETQ. Germline trimming cut 5 bases from V and 3 bases from J; bases unmatched to any gene: 4. The CDR3 contains 13 residues. CDR3 protein: CASRLAEFYEQYF. The DNA of the CDR3 is TGCGCCAGCAGACTAGCGGAGTTCTACGAGCAGTACTTC. The full variable domain, with the rest looked up from reference TRBV5-1 and TRBJ2-7, is KAGVTQTPRYLIKTRGQQVTLSCSPISGHRSVSWYQQTPGQGLQFLFEYFSETQRNKGNFPGRFSGRQFSNSRSEMNVSTLELGDSALYLCASRLAEFYEQYFGPGTRLTVT.

This clone was counted only a few times. The chain couples TRBV18 to TRBJ2-7; 11 bases align to TRBD2. Losses at the gene ends were 6 bases for V and 3 bases for J; bases not matched to a gene: 4. The CDR3 loop spans 14 amino acids. The germline V gene has CDR1 KGHSH and CDR2 LQKENI. The CDR3 nucleotides are TGTGCCAGCTCTCCTAGCGGGGGGAACTACGAGCAGTACTTC. Protein: CASSPSGGNYEQYF.